Below, one T cell receptor beta chain is given with its context. Profiling relied on immunoSEQ multiplex PCR, and the TCRdb table lists in-frame clones only, not all of them. Among around 140,000 clones, roughly 87% were seen once, and the ten largest hold over 0.75%. This record comes from a study of blood T cell repertoires in COVID-19. For the study at large: Sites in the United States, Italy and Spain provided acute and convalescent COVID-19 samples.

Losses at the gene ends were 5 bases for V and 6 bases for J; bases not matched to a gene: 3. The CDR3 length is 13 residues. Germline-derived CDR1 and CDR2 are SEHNR and FQNEAQ (reference sequence). Specimen: peripheral blood. This chain uses TRBV7-9 with TRBJ1-5, with 8 bases lining up with TRBD1. The clonotype originates from a woman aged 45 to 65 with acute or convalescent COVID-19. The CDR3 spells CASSATGVQPQHF. The CDR3 nucleotides are TGTGCCAGCAGCGCGACAGGGGTTCAGCCCCAGCATTTT. Full variable domain (remainder filled in from reference TRBV7-9 and TRBJ1-5): DTGVSQNPRHKITKRGQNVTFRCDPISEHNRLYWYRQTLGQGPEFLTYFQNEAQLEKSRLLSDRFSAERPKGSFSTLEIQRTEQGDSAMYLCASSATGVQPQHFGDGTRLSIL.